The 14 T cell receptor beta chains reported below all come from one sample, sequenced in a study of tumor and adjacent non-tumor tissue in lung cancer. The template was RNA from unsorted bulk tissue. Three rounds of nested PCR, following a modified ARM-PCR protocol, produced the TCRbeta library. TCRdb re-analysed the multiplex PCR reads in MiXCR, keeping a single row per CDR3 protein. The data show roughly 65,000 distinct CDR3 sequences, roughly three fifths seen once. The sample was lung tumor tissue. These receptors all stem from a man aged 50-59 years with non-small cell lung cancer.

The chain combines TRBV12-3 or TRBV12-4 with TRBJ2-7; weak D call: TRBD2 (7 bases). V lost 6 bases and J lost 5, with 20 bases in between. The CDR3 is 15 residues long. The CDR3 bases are TGTGCCAGCAGCACTAGCGTGGGGGCCATACACGAGCAGTACTTC. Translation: CASSTSVGAIHEQYF.

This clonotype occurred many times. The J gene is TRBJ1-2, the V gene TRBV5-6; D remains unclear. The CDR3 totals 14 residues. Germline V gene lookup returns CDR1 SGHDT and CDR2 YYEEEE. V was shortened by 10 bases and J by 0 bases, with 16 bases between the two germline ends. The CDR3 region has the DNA TGTGCCTCGGCCGTAGGATTTCCTAACTATGGCTACACCTTC. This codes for CASAVGFPNYGYTF. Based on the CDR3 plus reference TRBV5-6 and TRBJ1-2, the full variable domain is DAGVTQSPTHLIKTRGQQVTLRCSPKSGHDTVSWYQQALGQGPQFIFQYYEEEERQRGNFPDRFSGHQFPNYSSELNVNALLLGDSALYLCASAVGFPNYGYTFGSGTRLTVV.

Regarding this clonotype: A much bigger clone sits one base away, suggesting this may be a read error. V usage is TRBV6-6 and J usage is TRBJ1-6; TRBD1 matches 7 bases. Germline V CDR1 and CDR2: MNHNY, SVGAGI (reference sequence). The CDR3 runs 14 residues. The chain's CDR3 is CVSRQGQPNSPLHF. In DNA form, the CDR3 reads TGTGTCAGCAGGCAGGGACAGCCGAATTCACCCCTCCACTTT.

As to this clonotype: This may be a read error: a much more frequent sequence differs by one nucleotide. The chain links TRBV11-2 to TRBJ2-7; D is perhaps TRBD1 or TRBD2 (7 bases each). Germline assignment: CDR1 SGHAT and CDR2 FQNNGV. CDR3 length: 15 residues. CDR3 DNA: TGTGCCAGCAGCTCCCAGGGGGGGGGCTCCTACGAGCAGCACTTC. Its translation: CASSSQGGGSYEQHF.

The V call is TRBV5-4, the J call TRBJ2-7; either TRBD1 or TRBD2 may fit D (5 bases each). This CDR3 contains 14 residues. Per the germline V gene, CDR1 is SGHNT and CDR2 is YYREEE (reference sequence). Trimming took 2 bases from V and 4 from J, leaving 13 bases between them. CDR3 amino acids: CASSFGTVVYEQYF. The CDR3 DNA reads TGTGCCAGCAGCTTTGGGACGGTCGTGTACGAGCAGTACTTC.

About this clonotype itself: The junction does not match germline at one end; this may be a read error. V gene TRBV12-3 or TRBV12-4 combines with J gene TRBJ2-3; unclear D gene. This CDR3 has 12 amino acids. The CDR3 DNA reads TGTGTCAGCAGATACAACGAATCAACACAGTATTTT. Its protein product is CVSRYNESTQYF.

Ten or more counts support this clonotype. CDR3 in DNA: TGTGCCATCAGTGAACGGCTAGCGGGAGTCGGGGAGCTGTTTTTT. Its protein is CAISERLAGVGELFF. J is TRBJ2-2 and V is TRBV10-3, with TRBD2 identical over 10 bases. Germline CDR1 and CDR2: ENHRY and SYGVKD. There are 15 residues in the CDR3. The V segment lost 3 bases and the J segment 7 bases; nucleotides outside the gene matches: 5.

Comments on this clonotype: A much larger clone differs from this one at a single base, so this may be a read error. Here the CDR3 reads CASRERQGNFYEQYF. The CDR3 DNA sequence: TGTGCCAGCAGGGAGCGACAGGGGAACTTCTACGAGCAGTACTTC. The chain links TRBV5-5 to TRBJ2-7, with 8 bases lining up with TRBD1. There are 15 residues in the CDR3. Germline CDR1 reads SGHKS; CDR2 reads YYEKEE (reference sequence). V trimming: 5 bases; J trimming: 3 bases; junction bases outside the gene matches: 10.

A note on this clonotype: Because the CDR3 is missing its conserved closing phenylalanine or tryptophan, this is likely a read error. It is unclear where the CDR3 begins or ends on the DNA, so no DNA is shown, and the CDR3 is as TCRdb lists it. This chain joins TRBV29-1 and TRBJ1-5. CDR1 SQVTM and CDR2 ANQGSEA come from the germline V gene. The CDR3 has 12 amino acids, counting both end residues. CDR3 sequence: CSVVSGNQPQHL.

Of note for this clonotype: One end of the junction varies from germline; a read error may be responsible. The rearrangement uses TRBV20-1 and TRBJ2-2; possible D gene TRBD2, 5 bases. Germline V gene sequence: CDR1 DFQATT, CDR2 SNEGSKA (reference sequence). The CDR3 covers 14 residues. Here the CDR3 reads CSVRDSPNTGEHFF. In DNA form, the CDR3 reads TGCAGTGTTAGAGATAGCCCAAACACCGGGGAGCATTTTTTT.

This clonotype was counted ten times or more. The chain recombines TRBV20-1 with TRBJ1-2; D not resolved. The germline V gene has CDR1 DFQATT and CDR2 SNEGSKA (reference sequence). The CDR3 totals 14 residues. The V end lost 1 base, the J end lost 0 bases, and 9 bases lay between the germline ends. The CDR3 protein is CSARVTGANYGYTF. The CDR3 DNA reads TGCAGTGCTAGAGTAACGGGAGCTAACTATGGCTACACCTTC.

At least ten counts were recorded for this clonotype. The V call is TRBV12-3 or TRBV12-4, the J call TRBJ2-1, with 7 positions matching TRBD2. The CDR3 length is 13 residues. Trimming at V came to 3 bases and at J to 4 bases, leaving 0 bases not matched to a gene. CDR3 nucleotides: TGTGCCAGCAGTTTCGGGGGGTACAATGAGCAGTTCTTC. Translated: CASSFGGYNEQFF.

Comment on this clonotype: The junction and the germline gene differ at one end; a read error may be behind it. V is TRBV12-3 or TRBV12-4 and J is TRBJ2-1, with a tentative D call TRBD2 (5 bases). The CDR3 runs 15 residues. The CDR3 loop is CASRLIVGANSEHFF. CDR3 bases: TGTGCCAGCAGGTTAATAGTGGGAGCGAACAGTGAGCACTTCTTC.

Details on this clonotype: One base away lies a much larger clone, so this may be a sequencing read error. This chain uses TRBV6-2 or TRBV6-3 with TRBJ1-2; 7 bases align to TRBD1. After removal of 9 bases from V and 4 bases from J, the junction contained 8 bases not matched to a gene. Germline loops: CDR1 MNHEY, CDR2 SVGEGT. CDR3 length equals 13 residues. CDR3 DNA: TGTGCCAGTAGAAAGACAGGGACCTATGGCTACACCTTC. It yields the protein CASRKTGTYGYTF.